The following is a T cell receptor (beta chain) sequence with its context. The target antigen is unknown. The sample comes from a study of OX40 agonist ivuxolimab in advanced cancers. Study background: While on treatment, patients had intravenous ivuxolimab at 0.01 to 10 mg/kg every 2 weeks. The study reported partial responses in three patients: one hepatocellular carcinoma, two cutaneous melanoma. Study results and caveats: CD8+ T cells (on average) carried more expanded clones than CD4+ T cells.

The protocol was immunoSEQ multiplex PCR, while the TCRdb copy is restricted to in-frame clones and leaves out a portion. The data contain tens of thousands of clones, 75% to 95% of them singletons. This TCR was sampled from an adult with an advanced solid tumor such as melanoma, head and neck, liver or kidney cancer. The sample here was CD4+ or CD8+ T cells sorted from blood, taken in a trial of the OX40 agonist ivuxolimab.

The CDR3 bases are TGTGCCAGCAGTGACCTAGGGGGCCCGCAGTTCTTC. Amino acid sequence: CASSDLGGPQFF. The chain couples TRBV6-4 to TRBJ2-1; 7 bases fit TRBD1. Germline V gene sequence: CDR1 MRHNA, CDR2 SNTAGT. The V gene end was trimmed by 2 bases and the J gene end by 12 bases; junction bases not matched to a gene: 4. CDR3 length: 12 residues.